This T cell receptor (beta chain) is drawn from a study of patients and donors after allogeneic stem cell transplantation. The CDR3 contains 14 residues. Germline CDR1 reads LGHNA; CDR2 reads YNFKEQ. The trim removed 2 bases at V and 0 bases at J, leaving 0 bases unmatched. Using its own MiXCR run on the RT-PCR reads, TCRdb lists one record per CDR3 protein. The profile shows about 410,000 distinct CDR3 sequences, around 15% of them singletons. The clonotype was recovered from a human donor who was either an allogeneic HSCT recipient or a stem cell or donor lymphocyte infusion donor (not recorded which). It is not recorded whose cells these are; they may come from a transplant donor. This rearrangement joins TRBV4-2 to TRBJ1-1, with 7 bases fitting TRBD1. The sequenced sample consisted of blood, either unsorted or a sorted T cell fraction (not recorded which). The CDR3 region is CASSQQGVNTEAFF. The CDR3 region has the DNA TGTGCCAGCAGCCAACAGGGGGTGAACACTGAAGCTTTCTTT.